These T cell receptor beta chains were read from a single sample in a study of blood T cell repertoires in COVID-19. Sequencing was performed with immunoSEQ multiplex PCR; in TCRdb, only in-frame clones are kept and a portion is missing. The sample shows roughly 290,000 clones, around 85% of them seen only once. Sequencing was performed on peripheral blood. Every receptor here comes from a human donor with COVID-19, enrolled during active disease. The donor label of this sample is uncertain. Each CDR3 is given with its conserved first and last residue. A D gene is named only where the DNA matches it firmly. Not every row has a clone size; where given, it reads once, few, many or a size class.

cdr3_nt: TGTGCCAGCAGCCAGGACAGAAACCCTTACAATGAGCAGTTCTTC; cdr3_aa: CASSQDRNPYNEQFF; v_call: TRBV7-3; j_call: TRBJ2-1; d_call: .; clone_size: .
cdr3_nt: TGTGCCAGCACCCAAATGAACACTGAAGCTTTCTTT; cdr3_aa: CASTQMNTEAFF; v_call: TRBV13; j_call: TRBJ1-1; d_call: .; clone_size: .
cdr3_nt: TGTGCCAGCAGTTATCCGGCAGGGGTTGAGACTGAAGCTTTCTTT; cdr3_aa: CASSYPAGVETEAFF; v_call: TRBV6-6; j_call: TRBJ1-1; d_call: .; clone_size: .
cdr3_nt: TGTGCCAGCAGCCCCTCTTTGAGCTGGTCGATGTTTTTT; cdr3_aa: CASSPSLSWSMFF; v_call: TRBV12-3/TRBV12-4; j_call: TRBJ1-4; d_call: .; clone_size: once
cdr3_nt: TGTGCCAGCAGCGAGCCCCCCACAGATACGCAGTATTTT; cdr3_aa: CASSEPPTDTQYF; v_call: TRBV9; j_call: TRBJ2-3; d_call: .; clone_size: .
cdr3_nt: TGTGCCAGCAGTTCCCCGAGGCCGGGGGGCCGGGCCCTCCACTTT; cdr3_aa: CASSSPRPGGRALHF; v_call: TRBV6-2/TRBV6-3; j_call: TRBJ1-6; d_call: .; clone_size: .
cdr3_nt: TGTGCCAGCAGCACCGAGGGGCCCCCGGGACAGGATCAGCCCCAGCATTTT; cdr3_aa: CASSTEGPPGQDQPQHF; v_call: TRBV21-1; j_call: TRBJ1-5; d_call: .; clone_size: few
cdr3_nt: TGTGCCAGCAGCTTGGGCCTCCTCTCCACGGGGACCCAGTACTTC; cdr3_aa: CASSLGLLSTGTQYF; v_call: TRBV5-8; j_call: TRBJ2-5; d_call: .; clone_size: .
cdr3_nt: TGTGCCACCAGCAGACTCTGGGACAGGGAAACTGAAGCTTTCTTT; cdr3_aa: CATSRLWDRETEAFF; v_call: TRBV15; j_call: TRBJ1-1; d_call: TRBD1; clone_size: .
cdr3_nt: TGCAGCGCCCTGGGGGCAGAGCAGTTCTTC; cdr3_aa: CSALGAEQFF; v_call: TRBV29-1; j_call: TRBJ2-1; d_call: .; clone_size: .
cdr3_nt: TGTGCCAGCAGCGTAGCTACATCAACTAGCGGGACGAGGTACGAGCAGTACTTC; cdr3_aa: CASSVATSTSGTRYEQYF; v_call: TRBV9; j_call: TRBJ2-7; d_call: TRBD2; clone_size: .